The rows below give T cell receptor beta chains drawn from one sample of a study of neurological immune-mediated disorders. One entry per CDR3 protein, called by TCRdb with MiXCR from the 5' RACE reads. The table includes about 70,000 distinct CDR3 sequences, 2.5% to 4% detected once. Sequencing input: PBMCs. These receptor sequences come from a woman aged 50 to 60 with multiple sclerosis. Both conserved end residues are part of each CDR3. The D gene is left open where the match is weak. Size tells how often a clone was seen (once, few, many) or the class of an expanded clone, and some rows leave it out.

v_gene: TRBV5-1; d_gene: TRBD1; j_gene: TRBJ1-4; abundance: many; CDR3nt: TGCGCCAGCAGCTCCGGGACAGTTATTGCAACTAATGAAAAACTGTTTTTT; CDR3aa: CASSSGTVIATNEKLFF
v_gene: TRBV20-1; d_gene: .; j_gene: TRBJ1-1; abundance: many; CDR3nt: TGCAGTGTACAAAGGGTGGCCACTGAAGCTTTCTTT; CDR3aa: CSVQRVATEAFF
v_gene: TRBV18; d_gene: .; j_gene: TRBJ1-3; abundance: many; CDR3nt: TGTGCCAGCTCACCACCCTGGGGGCGAAGTGGAAACACCATATATTTT; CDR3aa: CASSPPWGRSGNTIYF
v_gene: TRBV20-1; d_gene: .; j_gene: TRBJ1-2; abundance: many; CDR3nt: TGCAGTGCTAGAGATCCACGTACAGTCTATGGCTACACCTTC; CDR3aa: CSARDPRTVYGYTF
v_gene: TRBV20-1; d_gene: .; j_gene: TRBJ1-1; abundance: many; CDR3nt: TGCAGTGCTACGGACAGAACTGAAGCTTTCTTT; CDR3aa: CSATDRTEAFF
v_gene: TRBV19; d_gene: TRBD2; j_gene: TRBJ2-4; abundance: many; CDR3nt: TGTGCCAGTAGGACCCTAGCGGAGGGGACGCCCAAAAACATTCAGTACTTC; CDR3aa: CASRTLAEGTPKNIQYF
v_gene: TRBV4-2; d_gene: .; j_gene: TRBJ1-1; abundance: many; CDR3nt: TGTGCCAGCAGCCAAGAAACCGGGGGAGACACTGAAGCTTTCTTT; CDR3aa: CASSQETGGDTEAFF
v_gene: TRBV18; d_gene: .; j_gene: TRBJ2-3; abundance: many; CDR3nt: TGTGCCAGCTCAATTAATAAGGAGGATACGCAGTATTTT; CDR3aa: CASSINKEDTQYF
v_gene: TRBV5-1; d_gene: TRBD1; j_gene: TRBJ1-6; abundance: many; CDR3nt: TGCGCCAGCAGCTTGGATGGGACAGGGTTTAATTCACCCCTCCACTTT; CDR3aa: CASSLDGTGFNSPLHF
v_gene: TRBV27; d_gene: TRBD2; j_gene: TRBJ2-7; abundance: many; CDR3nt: TGTGCCAGCAGTATGGGGACTACCTTCTCCTACGAGCAGTACTTC; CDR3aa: CASSMGTTFSYEQYF
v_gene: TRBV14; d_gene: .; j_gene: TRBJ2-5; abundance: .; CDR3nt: TGTGCCAGCAGCCAAGATAGATGGAGCGAGGAGACCCAGTACTTC; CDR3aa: CASSQDRWSEETQYF
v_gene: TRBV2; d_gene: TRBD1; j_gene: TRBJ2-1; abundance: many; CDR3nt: TGTGCCAGCAGGGAACAACAGGGGGCATACAATGAGCAGTTCTTC; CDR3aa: CASREQQGAYNEQFF
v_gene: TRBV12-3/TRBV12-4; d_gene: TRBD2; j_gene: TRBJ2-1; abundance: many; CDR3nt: TGTGCCAGCAGTGCCAGGACTAGCGGGAGGGCCACTGAGCAGTTCTTC; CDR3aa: CASSARTSGRATEQFF
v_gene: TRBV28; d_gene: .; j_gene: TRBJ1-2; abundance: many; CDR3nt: TGTGCCAGCAGTATGACAGGCTATGGCTACACCTTC; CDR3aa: CASSMTGYGYTF
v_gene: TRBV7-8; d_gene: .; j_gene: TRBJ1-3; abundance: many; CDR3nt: TGTGCCAGCAGCTTAGTGACACCGGGGCACTCTGGAAACACCATATATTTT; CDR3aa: CASSLVTPGHSGNTIYF
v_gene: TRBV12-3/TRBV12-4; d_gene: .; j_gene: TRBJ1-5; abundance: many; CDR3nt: TGTGCCAGCAGCCCGTCGGGATGGCATCAGCCCCAGCATTTT; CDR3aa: CASSPSGWHQPQHF
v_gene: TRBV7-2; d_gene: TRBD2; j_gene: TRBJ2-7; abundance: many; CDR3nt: TGTGCCAGCAGCCCGCATAGCGGGAACCCCTACGAGCAGTACTTC; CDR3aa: CASSPHSGNPYEQYF
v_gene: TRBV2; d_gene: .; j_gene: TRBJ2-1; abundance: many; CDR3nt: TGTGCCAGCAGTAGCCCGACAGGTATCTCCTACAATGAGCAGTTCTTC; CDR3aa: CASSSPTGISYNEQFF
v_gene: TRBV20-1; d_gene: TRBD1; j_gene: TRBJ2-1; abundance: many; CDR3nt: TGCAGTGCTAGCCCCGACAGGGGAACGACGGTCTTC; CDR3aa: CSASPDRGTTVF
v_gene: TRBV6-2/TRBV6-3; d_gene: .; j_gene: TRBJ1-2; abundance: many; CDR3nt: TGTGCCAGCAGCTCCCGGCAGTCTGGGGGCTACACCTTC; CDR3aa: CASSSRQSGGYTF
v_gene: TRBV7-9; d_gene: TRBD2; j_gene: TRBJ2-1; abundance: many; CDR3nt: TGTGCCAGCAGCTTAGGGTCTAGCGGGAGCTACAATGAGCAGTTCTTC; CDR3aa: CASSLGSSGSYNEQFF
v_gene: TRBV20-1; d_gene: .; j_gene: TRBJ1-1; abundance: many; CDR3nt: TGCAGTGCAAGGGTACATCTGGAAGCTTTCTTT; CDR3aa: CSARVHLEAFF
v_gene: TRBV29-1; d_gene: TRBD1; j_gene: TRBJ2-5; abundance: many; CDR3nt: TGCAGCGTTCAGATAGGGACAGTTTTGTTCCAAGAGACCCAGTACTTC; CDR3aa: CSVQIGTVLFQETQYF
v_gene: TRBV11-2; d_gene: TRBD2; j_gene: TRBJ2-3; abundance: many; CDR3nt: TGTGCCAGCAGCGCCCGACTAGCGTCAGATACGCAGTATTTT; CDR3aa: CASSARLASDTQYF
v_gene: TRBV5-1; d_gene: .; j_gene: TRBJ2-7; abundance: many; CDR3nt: TGCGCCAGCAGCCGAGTGGAGGGTTCCTACGAGCAGTACTTC; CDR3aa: CASSRVEGSYEQYF
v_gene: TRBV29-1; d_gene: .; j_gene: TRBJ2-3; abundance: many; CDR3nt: TGCAGCGTTCTCCTAGCGAGGTTCACAGATACGCAGTATTTT; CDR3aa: CSVLLARFTDTQYF
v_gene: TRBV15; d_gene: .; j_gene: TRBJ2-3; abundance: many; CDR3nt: TGTGCCACCAGCTCTTCGGGGGCAGATACGCAGTATTTT; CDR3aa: CATSSSGADTQYF
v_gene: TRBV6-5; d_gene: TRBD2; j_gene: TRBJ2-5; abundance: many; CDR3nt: TGTGCCAGCAGAGGACTAGCGGGGGGGCCCTCCTTCGGAGAGACCCAGTACTTC; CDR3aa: CASRGLAGGPSFGETQYF
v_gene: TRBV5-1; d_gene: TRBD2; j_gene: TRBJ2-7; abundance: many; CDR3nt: TGCGCCAGCAAGTCGCGGGGGACTTCCTACGAGCAGTACTTC; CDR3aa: CASKSRGTSYEQYF
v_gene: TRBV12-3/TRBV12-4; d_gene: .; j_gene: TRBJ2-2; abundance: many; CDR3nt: TGTGCCAGCAGTGGCGGTAGTTGGACCGGGGAGCTGTTTTTT; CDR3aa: CASSGGSWTGELFF
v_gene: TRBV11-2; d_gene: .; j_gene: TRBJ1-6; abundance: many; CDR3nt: TGTGCCAGCAGCTTAGATGGGAGGGTTGCCTATAATTCACCCCTCCACTTT; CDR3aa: CASSLDGRVAYNSPLHF
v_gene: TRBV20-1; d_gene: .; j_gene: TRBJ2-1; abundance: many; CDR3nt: TGCAGTGCTAGAGATAGGCTAGCGACCTACAATGAGCAGTTCTTC; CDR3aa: CSARDRLATYNEQFF
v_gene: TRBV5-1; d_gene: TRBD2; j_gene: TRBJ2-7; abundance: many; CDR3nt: TGCGCCAGCAGCCGTACTAGCGGCGCCTACGAGCAGTACTTC; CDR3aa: CASSRTSGAYEQYF
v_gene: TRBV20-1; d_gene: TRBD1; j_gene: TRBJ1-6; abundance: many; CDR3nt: TGCAGTGCATACTTCACAGGGGACTATAATTCACCCCTCCACTTT; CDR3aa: CSAYFTGDYNSPLHF
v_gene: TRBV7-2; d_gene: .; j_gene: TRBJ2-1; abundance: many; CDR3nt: TGTGCCAGCAGCTTAGACCGGGAGTCTAAAGAGCAGTTCTTC; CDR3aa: CASSLDRESKEQFF
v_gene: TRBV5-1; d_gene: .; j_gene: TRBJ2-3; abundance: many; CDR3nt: TGCGCCAGCAGCTTGGCAGGAGTTAGCGCAATCACAGATACGCAGTATTTT; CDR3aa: CASSLAGVSAITDTQYF
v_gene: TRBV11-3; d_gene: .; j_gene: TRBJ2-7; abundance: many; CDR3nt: TGTGCCAGCAGCGTAACCTACGAGCAGTACTTC; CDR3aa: CASSVTYEQYF
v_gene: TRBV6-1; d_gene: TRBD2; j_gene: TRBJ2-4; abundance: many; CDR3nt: TGTGCCAGCAGTTCCGGATCGACTAGCGGCCAAAACATTCAGTACTTC; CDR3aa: CASSSGSTSGQNIQYF
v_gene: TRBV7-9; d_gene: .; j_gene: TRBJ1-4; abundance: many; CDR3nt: TGTGCCAGCAGCCTATCCTCGACAGCTGTTAATGAAAAACTGTTTTTT; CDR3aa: CASSLSSTAVNEKLFF
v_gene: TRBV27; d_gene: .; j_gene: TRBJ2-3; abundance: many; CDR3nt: TGTGCCAGCGCCCGAGGGGCGGGGGCCTCGGTCGGGACGCAGTATTTT; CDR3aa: CASARGAGASVGTQYF
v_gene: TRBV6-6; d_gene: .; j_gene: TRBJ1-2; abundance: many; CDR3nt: TGTGCCAGCAGTTACGAGTCTAACTATGGCTACACCTTC; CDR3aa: CASSYESNYGYTF
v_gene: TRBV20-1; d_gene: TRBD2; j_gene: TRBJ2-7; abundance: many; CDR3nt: TGCAGTGCTAGACTGACTAGCCTGTCTGATCAGTACTTC; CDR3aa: CSARLTSLSDQYF
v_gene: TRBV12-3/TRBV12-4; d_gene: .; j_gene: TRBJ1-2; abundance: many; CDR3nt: TGTGCCAGCAGTTTAGGGGTGGAAGGGAATGGCTACACCTTC; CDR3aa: CASSLGVEGNGYTF